The 5 T cell receptor beta chains in this list originate from one sample, sequenced in a study of shared clonotypes between healthy human individuals. CD45RO-negative CD8 cells positively selected for CCR7 made up the naive population, which excluded terminally differentiated effector memory CD45RA+ cells. The method was immunoSEQ multiplex PCR; TCRdb's version includes in-frame clones alone and lacks a portion of them. This sample has a few hundred thousand clones, with roughly 95% found just once. Specimen: naive CD8+ T cells sorted from blood. The receptors shown here come from a woman in her twenties or thirties in good health.

The rearrangement links TRBV27 to TRBJ2-2; a possible D gene is TRBD2 (6 bases). CDR1 is MNHEY, CDR2 SMNVEV, per germline (reference sequence). The CDR3 covers 15 residues. Trimming removed 5 bases at V and 6 bases at J, with 16 bases between. CDR3: CASSHRLVGAGELFF. Written as DNA, the CDR3 is TGTGCCAGCAGTCATCGACTAGTCGGTGCCGGGGAGCTGTTTTTT.

The genes are TRBV9 and TRBJ1-1; the match to TRBD1 covers 8 bases. J was trimmed by 1 base and V by 3 bases; bases with no gene match: 5. Per the germline V gene, CDR1 is SGDLS and CDR2 is YYNGEE. This CDR3 spans 15 amino acids. DNA for the CDR3: TGTGCCAGCAGCGAGACCGGACAGGGGAACACTGAAGCTTTCTTT. Its translation is CASSETGQGNTEAFF.

The chain couples TRBV5-4 to TRBJ2-7; 7 bases align to TRBD2. The CDR3 runs to 16 residues. Germline V gives CDR1 SGHNT, CDR2 YYREEE (reference sequence). Trimming cost V 4 bases and J 2 bases; bases outside gene matches: 12. CDR3 bases: TGTGCCAGCAGCGGGATGAACGGACTAGATGCCTACGAGCAGTACTTC. Amino acid sequence: CASSGMNGLDAYEQYF.

The gene calls are TRBV19 and TRBJ2-3; D unclear. CDR1 LNHDA and CDR2 SQIVND come from the germline V gene (reference sequence). This CDR3 spans 14 amino acids. V was cut by 4 bases and J by 2 bases, with 10 bases left in between. The CDR3 loop reads CASSTIAVTDTQYF. The CDR3 DNA sequence: TGTGCCAGTAGTACAATAGCAGTCACAGATACGCAGTATTTT.

The chain is built from TRBV10-1 and TRBJ2-1, with D unresolved. This CDR3 contains 14 residues. CDR1 is WNHNN, CDR2 SYGVQD, per germline (reference sequence). Trimming pared 1 base from V and 11 bases from J, leaving 15 bases between. CDR3 DNA sequence: TGCGCCAGCAGTGAGTATCCCCACGGGCCAAAGCAGTTCTTC. Translation: CASSEYPHGPKQFF.